Sequencing of this TCR beta chain was carried out in a study of siplizumab effects on memory and regulatory T cells. The V gene lost 3 bases and the J gene lost 4 bases, with 15 bases spanning the gap. This CDR3 contains 15 residues. Germline V gene data show CDR1 as LNHDA and CDR2 as SQIVND (reference sequence). Some clones are missing from TCRdb's copy, which holds only in-frame ones; the method was immunoSEQ multiplex PCR. This sample yields tens of thousands of clones, of which over 80% are seen a single time; about 1.5% belongs to the top ten. The clonotype originates from a human donor in good health. The chain is built from TRBV19 and TRBJ1-2, with unresolved D. Sequences were obtained from Tregs sorted from blood. The CDR3 protein is CASSMGIGKSYGYTF. The CDR3 nucleotides read TGTGCCAGTAGTATGGGGATTGGGAAGTCCTATGGCTACACCTTC. Complete variable domain (other parts from reference TRBV19 and TRBJ1-2): DGGITQSPKYLFRKEGQNVTLSCEQNLNHDAMYWYRQDPGQGLRLIYYSQIVNDFQKGDIAEGYSVSREKKESFPLTVTSAQKNPTAFYLCASSMGIGKSYGYTFGSGTRLTVV.